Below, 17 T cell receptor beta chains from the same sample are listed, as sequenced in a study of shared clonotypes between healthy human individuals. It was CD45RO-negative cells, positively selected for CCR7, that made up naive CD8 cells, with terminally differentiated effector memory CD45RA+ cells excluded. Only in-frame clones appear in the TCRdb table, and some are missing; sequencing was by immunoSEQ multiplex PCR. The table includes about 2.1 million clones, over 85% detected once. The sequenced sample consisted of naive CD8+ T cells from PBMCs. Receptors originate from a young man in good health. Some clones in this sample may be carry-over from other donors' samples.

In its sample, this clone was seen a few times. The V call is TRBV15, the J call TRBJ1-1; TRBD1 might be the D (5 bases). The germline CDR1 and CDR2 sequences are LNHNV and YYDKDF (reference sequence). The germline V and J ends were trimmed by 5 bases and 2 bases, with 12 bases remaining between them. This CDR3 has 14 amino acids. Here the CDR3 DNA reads TGTGCCACCAGCGGTCGGGGACCTAACACTGAAGCTTTCTTT. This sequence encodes CATSGRGPNTEAFF.

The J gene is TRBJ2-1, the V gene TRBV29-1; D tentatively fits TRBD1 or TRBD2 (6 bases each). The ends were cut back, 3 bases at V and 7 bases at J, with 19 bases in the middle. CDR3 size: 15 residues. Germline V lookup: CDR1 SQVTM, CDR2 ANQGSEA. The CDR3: CSVEGGITAGNEQFF. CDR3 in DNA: TGCAGCGTTGAGGGGGGCATCACGGCGGGGAATGAGCAGTTCTTC.

The DNA of the CDR3 is TGTGCCAGCGGACAGGGGGTCTCCTACAATGAGCAGTTCTTC. This gives the protein CASGQGVSYNEQFF. The rearrangement joins TRBV19 to TRBJ2-1; 10 bases agree with TRBD1. J lost 0 bases, V lost 9 bases, and 2 bases had no gene match. The CDR3 runs to 14 residues. Per the germline V gene, CDR1 is LNHDA and CDR2 is SQIVND (reference sequence).

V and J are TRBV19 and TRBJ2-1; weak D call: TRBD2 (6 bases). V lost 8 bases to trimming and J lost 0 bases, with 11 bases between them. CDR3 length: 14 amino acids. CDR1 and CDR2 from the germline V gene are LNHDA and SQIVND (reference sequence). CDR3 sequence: CASRSGSSYNEQFF. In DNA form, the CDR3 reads TGTGCCAGTCGGTCCGGGAGCTCCTACAATGAGCAGTTCTTC. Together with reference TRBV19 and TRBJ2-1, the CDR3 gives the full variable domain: DGGITQSPKYLFRKEGQNVTLSCEQNLNHDAMYWYRQDPGQGLRLIYYSQIVNDFQKGDIAEGYSVSREKKESFPLTVTSAQKNPTAFYLCASRSGSSYNEQFFGPGTRLTVL.

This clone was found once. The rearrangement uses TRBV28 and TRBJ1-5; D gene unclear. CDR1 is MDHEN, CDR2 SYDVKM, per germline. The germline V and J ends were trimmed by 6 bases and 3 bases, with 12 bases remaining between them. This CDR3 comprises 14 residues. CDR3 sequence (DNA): TGTGCCAGCAGCCCTTACACGACCAATCAGCCCCAGCATTTT. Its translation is CASSPYTTNQPQHF.

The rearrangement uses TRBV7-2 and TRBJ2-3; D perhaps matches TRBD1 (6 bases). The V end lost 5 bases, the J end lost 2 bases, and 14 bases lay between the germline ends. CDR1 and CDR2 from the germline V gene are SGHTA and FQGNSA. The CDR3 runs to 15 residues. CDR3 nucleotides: TGTGCCAGCAGCATGACAGGTTTTGACACAGATACGCAGTATTTT. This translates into CASSMTGFDTDTQYF.

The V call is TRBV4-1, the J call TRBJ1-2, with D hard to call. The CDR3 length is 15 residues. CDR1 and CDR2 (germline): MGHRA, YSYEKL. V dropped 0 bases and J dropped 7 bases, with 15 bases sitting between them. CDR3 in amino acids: CASSQDGSRASGYTF. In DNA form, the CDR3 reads TGCGCCAGCAGCCAAGACGGGTCGAGAGCTAGTGGCTACACCTTC.

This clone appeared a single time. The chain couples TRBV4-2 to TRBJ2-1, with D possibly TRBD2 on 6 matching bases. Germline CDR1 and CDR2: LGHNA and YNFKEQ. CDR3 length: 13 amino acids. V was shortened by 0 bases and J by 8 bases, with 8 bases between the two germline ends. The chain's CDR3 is CASSQDRRDEQFF. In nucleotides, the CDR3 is TGTGCCAGCAGCCAAGATCGGAGGGATGAGCAGTTCTTC.

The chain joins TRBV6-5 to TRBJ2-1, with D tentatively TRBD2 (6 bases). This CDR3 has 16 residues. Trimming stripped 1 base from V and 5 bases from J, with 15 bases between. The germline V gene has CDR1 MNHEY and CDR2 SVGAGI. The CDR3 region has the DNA TGTGCCAGCAGTTACTTGGCTTGGGGGGAGGACAATGAGCAGTTCTTC. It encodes CASSYLAWGEDNEQFF.

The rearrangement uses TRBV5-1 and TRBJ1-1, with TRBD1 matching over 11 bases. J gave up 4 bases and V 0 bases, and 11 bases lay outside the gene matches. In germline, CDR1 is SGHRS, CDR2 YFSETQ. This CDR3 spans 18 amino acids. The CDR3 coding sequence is TGCGCCAGCAGCTTGGTTTTTGTCCGTGGACAGGGGGCCACTGAAGCTTTCTTT. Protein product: CASSLVFVRGQGATEAFF.

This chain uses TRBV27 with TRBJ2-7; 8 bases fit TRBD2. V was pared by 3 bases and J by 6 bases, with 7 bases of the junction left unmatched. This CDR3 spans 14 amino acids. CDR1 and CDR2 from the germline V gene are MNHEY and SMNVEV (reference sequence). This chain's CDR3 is CASSFSGSGVEQYF. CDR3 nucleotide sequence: TGTGCCAGCAGTTTCAGCGGGAGTGGGGTCGAGCAGTACTTC.

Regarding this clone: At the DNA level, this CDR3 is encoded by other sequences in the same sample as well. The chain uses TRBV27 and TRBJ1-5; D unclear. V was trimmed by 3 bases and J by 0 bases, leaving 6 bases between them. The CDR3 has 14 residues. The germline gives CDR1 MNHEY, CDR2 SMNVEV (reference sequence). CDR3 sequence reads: CASSFRDSNQPQHF. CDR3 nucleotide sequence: TGTGCCAGCAGTTTCAGAGATAGCAATCAGCCCCAGCATTTT.

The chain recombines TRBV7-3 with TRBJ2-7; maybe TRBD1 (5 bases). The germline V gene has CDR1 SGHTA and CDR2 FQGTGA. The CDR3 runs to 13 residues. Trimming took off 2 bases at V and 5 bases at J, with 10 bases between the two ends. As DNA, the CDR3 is TGTGCCAGCAGCTTACGGTGGGGCCACGAGCAGTACTTC. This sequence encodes CASSLRWGHEQYF.

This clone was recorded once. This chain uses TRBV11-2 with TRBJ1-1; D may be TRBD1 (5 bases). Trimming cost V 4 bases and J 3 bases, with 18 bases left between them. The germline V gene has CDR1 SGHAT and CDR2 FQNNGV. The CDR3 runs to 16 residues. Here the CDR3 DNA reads TGTGCCAGCAGCTCGTCCAGGGCGACCAGAGACACTGAAGCTTTCTTT. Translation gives CASSSSRATRDTEAFF.

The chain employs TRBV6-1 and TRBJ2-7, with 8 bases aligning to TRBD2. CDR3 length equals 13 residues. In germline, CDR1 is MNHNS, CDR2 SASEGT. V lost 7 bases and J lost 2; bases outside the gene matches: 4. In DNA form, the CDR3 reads TGTGCCAGCATCAGCGGGAGTCCCTACGAGCAGTACTTC. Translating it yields CASISGSPYEQYF.

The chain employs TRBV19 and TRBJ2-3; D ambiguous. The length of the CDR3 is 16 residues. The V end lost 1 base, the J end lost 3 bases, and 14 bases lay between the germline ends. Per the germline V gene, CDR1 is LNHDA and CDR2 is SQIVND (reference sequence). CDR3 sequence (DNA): TGTGCCAGTAGTATAGGTACCCTACGGGCGACAGATACGCAGTATTTT. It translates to CASSIGTLRATDTQYF.

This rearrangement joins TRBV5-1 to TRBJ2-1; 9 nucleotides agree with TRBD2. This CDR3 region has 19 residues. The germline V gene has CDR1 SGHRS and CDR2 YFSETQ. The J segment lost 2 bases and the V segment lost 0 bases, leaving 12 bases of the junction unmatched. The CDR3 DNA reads TGCGCCAGCAGCTTGGCGTTAGCGGGGGCTTTGATCCCCTACAATGAGCAGTTCTTC. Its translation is CASSLALAGALIPYNEQFF. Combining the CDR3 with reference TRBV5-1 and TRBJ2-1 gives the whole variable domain KAGVTQTPRYLIKTRGQQVTLSCSPISGHRSVSWYQQTPGQGLQFLFEYFSETQRNKGNFPGRFSGRQFSNSRSEMNVSTLELGDSALYLCASSLALAGALIPYNEQFFGPGTRLTVL.